These 16 T cell receptor beta chains originate from one sample sequenced in a study of T cell repertoires in aging, cancer and after chemotherapy (dated by TCRdb to the late 2010s). This sample was sequenced with an Illumina MiSeq. Using a mixed TRB-A/B primer pool, multiplex touch-down PCR amplified rearranged TRB sequences covering the V, D and J segments. The public reads were quality trimmed at Q25 with fastp and then assembled into clones with MiXCR by TCRdb, keeping productive beta chains. For every CDR3 protein sequence, its rows merge into one entry that carries the most common genes and DNA. The sample table contains about 6,200 distinct CDR3 sequences; only one count was recorded for 25% to 30% of them. Roughly 3.9% of the sample is held by the ten biggest clonotypes. TCR beta rearrangements were amplified from genomic DNA extracted from peripheral blood rather than from sorted cells or RNA.

The sequenced sample consisted of blood. Receptors were obtained from a human donor in good health.

This clonotype is medium-sized. This chain links TRBV7-9 with TRBJ2-3; D gene uncertain. The CDR3 is made up of 14 amino acids. Germline V gene lookup returns CDR1 SEHNR and CDR2 FQNEAQ (reference sequence). V was pared by 5 bases and J by 4 bases, with 13 bases between. The DNA of the CDR3 is TGTGCCAGCAGCGCCTACTTCGTTGCAGATACGCAGTATTTT. Encoded protein: CASSAYFVADTQYF.

Relative to its sample, this clonotype is medium-sized (0.01 to 0.1%). The chain carries TRBV7-9 and TRBJ2-2; D gene ambiguous. Germline V CDR1 and CDR2: SEHNR, FQNEAQ (reference sequence). The V end was cut by 7 bases, the J end by 9 bases, with 15 bases between. The CDR3 is made up of 13 amino acids. The CDR3 region has the DNA TGTGCCAGCACCAGATATGGTGACCGGGAGCTGTTTTTT. Its translation is CASTRYGDRELFF.

This clonotype has a handful of counts. The chain joins TRBV13 to TRBJ2-1, with 10 bases identical to TRBD1. Germline V lookup: CDR1 PRHDT, CDR2 FYEKMQ (reference sequence). Trimming took 3 bases from V and 10 from J; bases not matched to a gene: 15. The CDR3 extends over 17 amino acids. CDR3 sequence reads: CASSFESRETGGLEQFF. Written as DNA, the CDR3 is TGTGCCAGCAGCTTCGAATCGCGAGAGACAGGGGGCTTAGAGCAGTTCTTC.

This clonotype counts as medium-sized. The chain is built from TRBV12-3 or TRBV12-4 and TRBJ2-2, with D maybe TRBD2 (6 bases). This CDR3 comprises 13 residues. V lost 4 bases and J 6 bases, leaving 9 bases between the germline ends. CDR3 sequence reads: CASSWREAGELFF. DNA for the CDR3: TGTGCCAGCAGTTGGAGGGAGGCCGGGGAGCTGTTTTTT.

In this sample, this clonotype turned up a few times. This chain joins TRBV24-1 and TRBJ2-2; D may match TRBD1 or TRBD2 (7 bases each). This CDR3 comprises 15 residues. Trimming left V 5 bases short and J 7 bases short, with 16 bases between. Germline loops: CDR1 KGHDR, CDR2 SFDVKD. For the CDR3, the DNA is TGTGCCACCAGTGGGGGAGGGGGCGCCGGCGGGGAGCTGTTTTTT. Protein: CATSGGGGAGGELFF.

This clonotype counts as medium-sized. The chain uses TRBV6-2 or TRBV6-3 and TRBJ2-3; D gene unclear. V lost 3 bases to trimming and J lost 6 bases, with 10 bases between them. Germline values: CDR1 MNHEY, CDR2 SVGEGT. This CDR3 contains 13 residues. The CDR3 nucleotides are TGTGCCAGCAGTTATCTGAGGTCCGATACGCAGTATTTT. Protein: CASSYLRSDTQYF.

This clonotype rates as medium-sized. The V call is TRBV10-3, the J call TRBJ2-1; 7 nucleotides agree with TRBD2. Germline CDR1 ENHRY, CDR2 SYGVKD. The CDR3 spans 16 residues. Losses at the gene ends were 4 bases for V and 0 bases for J; bases not matched to a gene: 6. The CDR3 DNA reads TGTGCCATCAGTGGAGGTAGCGGGCCCTCCTACAATGAGCAGTTCTTC. Its protein is CAISGGSGPSYNEQFF.

This clonotype rates as medium-sized. The chain recombines TRBV27 with TRBJ2-1; 8 bases agree with TRBD2. The germline gives CDR1 MNHEY, CDR2 SMNVEV (reference sequence). The V and J ends lost 4 bases and 4 bases, in that order; junction bases with no gene match: 6. This CDR3 contains 15 residues. CDR3 sequence: CASSSTGGPYNEQFF. In DNA, the CDR3 is TGTGCCAGCAGTTCTACGGGAGGGCCTTACAATGAGCAGTTCTTC.

Judged by abundance, this clonotype is medium-sized. The CDR3: CASSGNWGSLNTEAFF. DNA for the CDR3: TGTGCCAGCAGCGGCAATTGGGGTAGCTTGAACACTGAAGCTTTCTTT. The chain links TRBV11-3 to TRBJ1-1, with D unclear. The CDR3 is made up of 16 amino acids. V lost 5 bases and J 0 bases, leaving 16 bases between the germline ends. Looked up from germline, CDR1 is SGHNT and CDR2 is YENEEA.

The chain combines TRBV11-2 with TRBJ1-4, with a tentative D call TRBD1 (6 bases). The CDR3 runs 12 residues. Trimming shortened V by 6 bases and J by 6 bases, and 8 bases separated the two germline ends. CDR1 and CDR2 from the germline V gene are SGHAT and FQNNGV. CDR3 protein: CASRGQDEKLFF. CDR3 DNA: TGTGCCAGCAGGGGACAAGATGAAAAACTGTTTTTT.

Relative to its sample, this clonotype is medium-sized. This chain joins TRBV20-1 and TRBJ1-1; no reliable D call. Germline CDR1 is DFQATT and CDR2 is SNEGSKA (reference sequence). The CDR3 totals 12 residues. Trimming removed 0 bases from V and 3 bases from J, with 5 bases in between. CDR3 sequence reads: CSARDGDTEAFF. The CDR3 bases are TGCAGTGCTAGAGATGGGGACACTGAAGCTTTCTTT.

As concerns this clonotype: This may be a read error, as it is one base from a much larger clone. V and J are TRBV7-3 and TRBJ2-7; perhaps TRBD2 as D (5 bases). The CDR3 covers 13 residues. V lost 4 bases and J 2 bases, leaving 9 bases between the germline ends. Germline V gene lookup returns CDR1 SGHTA and CDR2 FQGTGA. This CDR3 reads CASSSLGPYEQYV. CDR3 in DNA: TGTGCCAGCAGCTCACTAGGACCCTACGAGCAGTACGTC.

By sample share, this clonotype is medium-sized. The rearrangement uses TRBV19 and TRBJ1-6; TRBD1 matches 7 bases. V was pared by 6 bases and J by 8 bases, with 4 bases of the junction left unmatched. CDR1 and CDR2 from the germline V gene are LNHDA and SQIVND (reference sequence). The CDR3 extends over 13 amino acids. The CDR3 spells CASRITGDSPLHF. The CDR3 nucleotides are TGTGCCAGTAGGATCACAGGGGATTCACCCCTCCACTTT.

This clonotype counts as medium-sized (0.01 to 0.1%). The chain has TRBV11-2 and TRBJ1-6; TRBD1 matches at 7 bases. Germline V gives CDR1 SGHAT, CDR2 FQNNGV. The J segment lost 4 bases and the V segment lost 5 bases, leaving 8 bases of the junction unmatched. The CDR3 consists of 16 residues. Written as DNA, the CDR3 is TGTGCCAGCAGCCCGACAGGGTTTGGGTATAATTCACCCCTCCACTTT. Translating gives CASSPTGFGYNSPLHF.

This clonotype counts as medium-sized (0.01 to 0.1%). The V call is TRBV18, the J call TRBJ2-6; 13 bases map to TRBD2. The CDR3 runs to 18 residues. V shed 4 bases and J 0 bases; nucleotides not matched to a gene: 3. CDR1 KGHSH and CDR2 LQKENI come from the germline V gene. CDR3 protein: CASSLGLAGLSGANVLTF. Here the CDR3 DNA reads TGTGCCAGCTCACTGGGACTAGCGGGACTCTCTGGGGCCAACGTCCTGACTTTC.

The rearrangement uses TRBV5-1 and TRBJ2-3, with D maybe TRBD1 (6 bases). Trimming pared 0 bases from V and 2 bases from J, leaving 7 bases between. This CDR3 contains 14 residues. Looked up from germline, CDR1 is SGHRS and CDR2 is YFSETQ. The CDR3 reads CASSLGQATDTQYF. The DNA of the CDR3 is TGCGCCAGCAGCTTGGGACAGGCCACAGATACGCAGTATTTT.